This is a list of T cell receptor beta chains from one sample in a study of cytomegalovirus exposure and HLA in healthy donors. This table comes from immunoSEQ multiplex PCR, and its TCRdb copy is limited to in-frame clones, with some not included. The sample records over 110,000 clones, approximately 86% being singletons. The sample was PBMCs. The receptors shown here come from a man younger than 35 in good health and CMV-seropositive. Each CDR3 is given with its conserved first and last residue. Each record gives: V gene, J gene, clone size, D gene, CDR3 DNA, CDR3 protein. A D gene is named only where the DNA matches it firmly. Not every row has a clone size; where given, it reads once, few, many or a size class.

>TRBV7-9|TRBJ2-7|NA|NA
TGTGCCAGCAGCTTCGGGTCCGAGCAGTACTTC
CASSFGSEQYF
>TRBV7-6|TRBJ2-5|NA|NA
TGTGCCAGCAGCCCTAGTCAGTACCAAGAGACCCAGTACTTC
CASSPSQYQETQYF
>TRBV30|TRBJ2-3|NA|NA
TGTGCCTGGAGTGGAGCTAGAAGCGGCACAGATACGCAGTATTTT
CAWSGARSGTDTQYF
>TRBV30|TRBJ2-5|NA|NA
TGTGCCTGGAGTGTATCCGGGACAAATGAGCAGTACTTC
CAWSVSGTNEQYF
>TRBV21-1|TRBJ2-2|NA|NA
TGTGCCAGCAGCCGGGATACCGGGGAGCTGTTTTTT
CASSRDTGELFF
>TRBV9|TRBJ2-5|NA|TRBD1
TGTGCCAGCAGCGAGGTCGGCAGGGGGCTAGAGACCCAGTACTTC
CASSEVGRGLETQYF
>TRBV19|TRBJ1-1|NA|NA
TGTGCCAGTAGTAACCGGGACACCCTGAGTGCTGAAGCTTTCTTT
CASSNRDTLSAEAFF
>TRBV27|TRBJ2-7|NA|TRBD2
TGTGCCAGCAGAGGTTTAAGCGGGAGAAGTTCCTACGAGCAGTACTTC
CASRGLSGRSSYEQYF
>TRBV29-1|TRBJ1-2|NA|NA
TGCAGCGTCAGGGTATCCTATGGCTACACCTTC
CSVRVSYGYTF
>TRBV19|TRBJ2-5|NA|TRBD2
TGTGCCAGTAGTAGGGGGACTAGTCAAGAGACCCAGTACTTC
CASSRGTSQETQYF
>TRBV5-4|TRBJ2-5|NA|NA
TGTGCCAGCAGCTTAACGGGGTCTCAGGAGACCCAGTACTTC
CASSLTGSQETQYF
>TRBV6-1|TRBJ2-1|NA|NA
TGTGCCAGCACCAACGGAGGGGGCGGCTACAATGAGCAGTTCTTC
CASTNGGGGYNEQFF
>TRBV5-1|TRBJ2-3|NA|TRBD2
TGCGCCAGCTGTTATAGCGGGGGCACAGATACGCAGTATTTT
CASCYSGGTDTQYF
>TRBV7-9|TRBJ2-7|NA|NA
TGTGCCAGCAGCAAAACCGGACAGCCCTACGAGCAGTACTTC
CASSKTGQPYEQYF
>TRBV7-6|TRBJ1-1|NA|NA
TGTGCCAGCAGCACACAGGGTGGGGAAGCTTTCTTT
CASSTQGGEAFF
>TRBV18|TRBJ2-1|once|TRBD2
TGTGCCAGCTCACCGCTTCTAGCGGGCGGGGAGCAGTTCTTC
CASSPLLAGGEQFF
>TRBV5-1|TRBJ1-4|NA|NA
TGCGCCAGCAGCTTAGGGGGAAATGAAAAACTGTTTTTT
CASSLGGNEKLFF
>TRBV5-6|TRBJ1-6|once|TRBD1
TGTGCCAGCAGCTTTCGAGGGGGCTGGAATTCACCCCTCCACTTT
CASSFRGGWNSPLHF
>TRBV6-6|TRBJ2-3|once|NA
TGTGCCACGCAATACCCGAGCACCCGCACAGATACGCAGTATTTT
CATQYPSTRTDTQYF
>TRBV9|TRBJ2-1|NA|NA
TGTGCCAGCAGCGTAGGTCCTAGCGACAATGAGCAGTTCTTC
CASSVGPSDNEQFF
>TRBV5-1|TRBJ2-7|NA|NA
TGCGCCAGCAGCTTGGGGGTCAGGGGACGGGAATCCTACGAGCAGTACTTC
CASSLGVRGRESYEQYF
>TRBV11-2|TRBJ2-5|NA|TRBD2
TGTGCCAGCAGCTCAGAAAGACTAGCGCGGGAGACCCAGTACTTC
CASSSERLARETQYF
>TRBV4-2|TRBJ2-3|NA|TRBD2
TGTGCCAGCAGCCAAGGGGAGGGGCCGAGCACAGATACGCAGTATTTT
CASSQGEGPSTDTQYF
>TRBV25-1|TRBJ2-7|NA|TRBD2
TGTGCCAGCAGTGAATCATGGCGGGAGGGCGTCTCTCCTAGCGAGCAGTACTTC
CASSESWREGVSPSEQYF
>TRBV12-5|TRBJ2-1|NA|TRBD2
TGTGCTAGTGGTTTGGTTGGGAGGGAGATCTACAATGAGCAGTTCTTC
CASGLVGREIYNEQFF
>TRBV29-1|TRBJ1-3|once|NA
TGCAGCGTGATAGGGGAAGGCGGAAACACCATATATTTT
CSVIGEGGNTIYF
>TRBV25-1|TRBJ1-2|once|NA
TGTGCCAGCAGTGGATTCCTGGACAGCTATGGCTACACCTTC
CASSGFLDSYGYTF
>TRBV18|TRBJ2-2|once|NA
TGTGCCAGCTCACCAAACGGAGAGAACACCGGGGAGCTGTTTTTT
CASSPNGENTGELFF
>TRBV19|TRBJ2-1|NA|NA
TGTGCCAGTAGTGCCACAGGGCGGATCAATGAGCAGTTCTTC
CASSATGRINEQFF
>TRBV4-2|TRBJ2-3|NA|TRBD1
TGTGCCAGCAGCCAGCTCTGGAAAGGGGGCCAAGATACGCAGTATTTT
CASSQLWKGGQDTQYF
>TRBV7-4|TRBJ1-4|NA|NA
TGTGCCAGCAGTCCTTGGCAGGTGGCGAGAGAGTCGGAAAAACTGTTTTTT
CASSPWQVARESEKLFF
>TRBV7-3|TRBJ2-1|NA|TRBD2
TGTGCCAGCAGCTCGACGACTAGCGGGAGGTTGGGAAATGAGCAGTTCTTC
CASSSTTSGRLGNEQFF
>TRBV6-6|TRBJ2-7|NA|TRBD2
TGTGCCAGCAGTACACCCCCTGCCCGGGGGGCCTACGAGCAGTACTTC
CASSTPPARGAYEQYF
>TRBV5-1|TRBJ2-3|NA|NA
TGCGCCAGCAGCCTCAACAGAGATACGCAGTATTTT
CASSLNRDTQYF
>TRBV6-1|TRBJ1-2|NA|NA
TGTGCCAGCAGTGAAGCACAGGGCGTGTATGGCTACACCTTC
CASSEAQGVYGYTF
>TRBV19|TRBJ1-1|NA|NA
TGTGCCAGTAGTATGGGAAAGGGGACTGAAGCTTTCTTT
CASSMGKGTEAFF
>TRBV5-6|TRBJ2-1|NA|TRBD2
TGTGCCAGCAGCTTGGGGCTAGCGGGGAAAAATTACAATGAGCAGTTCTTC
CASSLGLAGKNYNEQFF
>TRBV11-3|TRBJ2-7|NA|TRBD1
TGTGCCAGCAGCTTAGATCGGGACAGGCTCTACGAGCAGTACTTC
CASSLDRDRLYEQYF
>TRBV10-3|TRBJ1-5|NA|TRBD1
TGTGCCATCAGTCGGGACAGTAGCAATCAGCCCCAGCATTTT
CAISRDSSNQPQHF
>TRBV6-4|TRBJ2-7|NA|TRBD2
TGTGCCAGCAGTGACCCAAAAAGAGACAACCGCGGGACTAGCGGGAGCGACGAGCAGTACTTC
CASSDPKRDNRGTSGSDEQYF
>TRBV18|TRBJ1-4|NA|NA
TGTGCCAGCTCACCAGGGCAGGGAGGTGAAAAACTGTTTTTT
CASSPGQGGEKLFF
>TRBV4-1|TRBJ2-5|NA|TRBD2
TGCGCCAGCAGCCAAGAGGCTAGCGGGAGGGTCGGGACCCAGTACTTC
CASSQEASGRVGTQYF